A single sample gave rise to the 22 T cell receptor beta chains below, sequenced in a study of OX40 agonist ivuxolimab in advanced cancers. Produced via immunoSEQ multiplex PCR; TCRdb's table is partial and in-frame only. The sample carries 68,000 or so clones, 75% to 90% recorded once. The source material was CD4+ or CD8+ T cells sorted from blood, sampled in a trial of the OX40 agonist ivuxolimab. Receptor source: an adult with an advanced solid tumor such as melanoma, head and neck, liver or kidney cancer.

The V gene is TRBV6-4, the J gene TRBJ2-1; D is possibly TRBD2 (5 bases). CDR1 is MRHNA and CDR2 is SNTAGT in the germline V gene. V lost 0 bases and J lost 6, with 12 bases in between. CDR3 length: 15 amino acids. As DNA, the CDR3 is TGTGCCAGCAGTGACTCCGGGGAGACTACCAATGAGCAGTTCTTC. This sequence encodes CASSDSGETTNEQFF.

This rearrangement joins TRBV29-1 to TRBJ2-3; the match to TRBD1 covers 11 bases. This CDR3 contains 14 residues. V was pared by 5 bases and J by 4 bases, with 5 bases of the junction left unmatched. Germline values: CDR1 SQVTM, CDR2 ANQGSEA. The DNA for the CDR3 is TGCAGCGTTCCGGGACAGGGGGTCTCAGATACGCAGTATTTT. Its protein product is CSVPGQGVSDTQYF.

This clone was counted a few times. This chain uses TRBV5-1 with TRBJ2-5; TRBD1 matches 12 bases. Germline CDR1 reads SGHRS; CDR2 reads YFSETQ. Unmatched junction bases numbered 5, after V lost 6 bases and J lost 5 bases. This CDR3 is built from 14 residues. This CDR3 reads CASMGTGGGETQYF. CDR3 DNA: TGCGCCAGCATGGGGACAGGGGGCGGGGAGACCCAGTACTTC.

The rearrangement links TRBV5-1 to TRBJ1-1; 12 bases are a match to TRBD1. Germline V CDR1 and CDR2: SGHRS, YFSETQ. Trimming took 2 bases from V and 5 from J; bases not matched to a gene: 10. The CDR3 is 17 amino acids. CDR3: CASSFWDRGRGITEAFF. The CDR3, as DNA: TGCGCCAGCAGCTTCTGGGACAGGGGGCGCGGAATTACTGAAGCTTTCTTT.

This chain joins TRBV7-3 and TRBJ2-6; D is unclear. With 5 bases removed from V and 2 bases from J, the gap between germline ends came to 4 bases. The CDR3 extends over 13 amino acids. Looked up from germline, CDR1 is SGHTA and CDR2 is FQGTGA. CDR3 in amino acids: CASSPPGANVLTF. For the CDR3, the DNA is TGTGCCAGCAGCCCCCCTGGGGCCAACGTCCTGACTTTC.

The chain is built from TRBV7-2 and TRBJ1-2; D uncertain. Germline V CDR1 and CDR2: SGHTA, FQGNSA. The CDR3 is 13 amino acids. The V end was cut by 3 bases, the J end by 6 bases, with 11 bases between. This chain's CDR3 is CASSFLGEDGYTF. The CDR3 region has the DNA TGTGCCAGCAGCTTCTTGGGAGAGGATGGCTACACCTTC.

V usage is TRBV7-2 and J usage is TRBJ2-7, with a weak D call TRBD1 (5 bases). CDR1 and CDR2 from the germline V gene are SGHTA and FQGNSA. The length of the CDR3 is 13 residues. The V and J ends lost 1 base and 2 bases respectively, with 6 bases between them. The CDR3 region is CASSLGRAYEQYF. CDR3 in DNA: TGTGCCAGCAGCTTAGGCAGGGCCTACGAGCAGTACTTC.

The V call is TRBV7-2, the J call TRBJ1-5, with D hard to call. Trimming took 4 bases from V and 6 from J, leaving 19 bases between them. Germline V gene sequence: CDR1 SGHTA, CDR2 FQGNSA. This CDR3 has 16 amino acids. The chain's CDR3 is CASSSNLQIVGQPQHF. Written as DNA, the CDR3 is TGTGCCAGCAGCTCGAACCTACAGATCGTAGGTCAGCCCCAGCATTTT. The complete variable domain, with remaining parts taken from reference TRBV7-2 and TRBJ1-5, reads GAGVSQSPSNKVTEKGKDVELRCDPISGHTALYWYRQSLGQGLEFLIYFQGNSAPDKSGLPSDRFSAERTGGSVSTLTIQRTQQEDSAVYLCASSSNLQIVGQPQHFGDGTRLSIL.

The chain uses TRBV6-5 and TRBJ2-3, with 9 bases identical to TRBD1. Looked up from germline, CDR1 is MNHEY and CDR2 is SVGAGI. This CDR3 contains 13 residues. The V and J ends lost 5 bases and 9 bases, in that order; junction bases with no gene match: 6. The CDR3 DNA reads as TGTGCCAGCAGTCCCACAGGGGGCTCCACGCAGTATTTT. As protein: CASSPTGGSTQYF.

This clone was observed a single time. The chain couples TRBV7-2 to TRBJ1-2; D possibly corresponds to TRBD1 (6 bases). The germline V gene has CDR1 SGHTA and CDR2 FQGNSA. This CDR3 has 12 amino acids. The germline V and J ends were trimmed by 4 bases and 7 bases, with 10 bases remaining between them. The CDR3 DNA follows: TGTGCCAGCAGCTCGCGGACAGCTGGCTACACCTTC. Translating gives CASSSRTAGYTF.

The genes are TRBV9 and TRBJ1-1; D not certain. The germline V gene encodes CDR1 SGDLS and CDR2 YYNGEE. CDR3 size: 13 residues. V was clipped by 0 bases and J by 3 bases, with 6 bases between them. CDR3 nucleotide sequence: TGTGCCAGCAGCGTAGAGGGCCACACTGAAGCTTTCTTT. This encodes CASSVEGHTEAFF.

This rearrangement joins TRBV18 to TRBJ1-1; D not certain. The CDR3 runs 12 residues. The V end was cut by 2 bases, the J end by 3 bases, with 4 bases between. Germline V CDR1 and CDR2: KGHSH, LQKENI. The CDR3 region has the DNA TGTGCCAGCTCACCAGGGGACACTGAAGCTTTCTTT. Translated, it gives CASSPGDTEAFF.

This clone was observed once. The CDR3 region is CASSPGWGTGELFF. The CDR3 DNA is TGTGCCAGCAGCCCGGGGTGGGGAACCGGGGAGCTGTTTTTT. This chain links TRBV5-6 with TRBJ2-2; perhaps TRBD2 as D (5 bases). V lost 4 bases, J lost 5 bases, and 12 bases lay in between. From germline, CDR1 is SGHDT and CDR2 YYEEEE. The CDR3 length is 14 residues.

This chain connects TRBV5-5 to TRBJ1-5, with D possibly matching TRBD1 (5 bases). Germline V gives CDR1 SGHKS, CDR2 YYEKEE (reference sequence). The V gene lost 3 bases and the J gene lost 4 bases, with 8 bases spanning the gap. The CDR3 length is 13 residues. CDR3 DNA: TGTGCCAGCAGCTATGAGGGGAATCAGCCCCAGCATTTT. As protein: CASSYEGNQPQHF.

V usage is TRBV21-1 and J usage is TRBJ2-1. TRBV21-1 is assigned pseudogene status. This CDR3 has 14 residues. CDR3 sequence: CASNPSLNYNEQFF. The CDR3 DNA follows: TGTGCCAGCAACCCCTCTCTGAATTACAATGAGCAGTTCTTC.

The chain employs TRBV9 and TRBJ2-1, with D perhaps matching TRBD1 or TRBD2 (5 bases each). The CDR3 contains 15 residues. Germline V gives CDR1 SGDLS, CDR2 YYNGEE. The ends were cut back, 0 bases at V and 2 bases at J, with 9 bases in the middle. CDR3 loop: CASSVAGDPYNEQFF. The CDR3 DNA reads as TGTGCCAGCAGCGTAGCCGGGGACCCCTACAATGAGCAGTTCTTC.

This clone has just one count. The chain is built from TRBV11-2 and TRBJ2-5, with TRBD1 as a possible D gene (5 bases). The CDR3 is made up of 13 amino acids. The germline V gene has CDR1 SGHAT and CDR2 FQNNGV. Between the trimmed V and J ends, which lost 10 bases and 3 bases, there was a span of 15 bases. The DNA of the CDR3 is TGTGCCACTAATAGGGGTGTTGAAGAGACCCAGTACTTC. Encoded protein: CATNRGVEETQYF.

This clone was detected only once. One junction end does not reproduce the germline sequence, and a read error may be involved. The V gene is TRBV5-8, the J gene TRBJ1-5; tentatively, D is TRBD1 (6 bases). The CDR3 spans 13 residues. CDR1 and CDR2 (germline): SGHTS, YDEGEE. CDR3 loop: CASSFRGQQPRHF. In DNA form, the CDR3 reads TGTGCCAGCAGCTTTCGGGGGCAGCAGCCCCGGCATTTT. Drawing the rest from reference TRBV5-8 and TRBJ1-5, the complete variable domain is EAGVTQSPTHLIKTRGQQATLRCSPISGHTSVYWYQQALGLGLQFLLWYDEGEERNRGNFPPRFSGRQFPNYSSELNVNALELEDSALYLCASSFRGQQPRHFGDGTRLSIL.

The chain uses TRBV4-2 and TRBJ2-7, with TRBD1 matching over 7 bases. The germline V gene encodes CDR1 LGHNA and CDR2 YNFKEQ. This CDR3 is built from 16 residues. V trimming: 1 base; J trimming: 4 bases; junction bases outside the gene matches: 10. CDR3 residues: CASSQGTGAAGYEQYF. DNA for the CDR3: TGTGCCAGCAGCCAAGGCACAGGGGCTGCCGGGTACGAGCAGTACTTC.

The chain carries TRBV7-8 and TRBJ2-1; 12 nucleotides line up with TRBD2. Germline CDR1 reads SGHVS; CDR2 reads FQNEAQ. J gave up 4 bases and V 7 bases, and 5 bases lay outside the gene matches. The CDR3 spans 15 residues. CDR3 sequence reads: CASNLAGGLYNEQFF. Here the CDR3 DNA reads TGTGCCAGCAACCTAGCGGGGGGGCTATACAATGAGCAGTTCTTC.

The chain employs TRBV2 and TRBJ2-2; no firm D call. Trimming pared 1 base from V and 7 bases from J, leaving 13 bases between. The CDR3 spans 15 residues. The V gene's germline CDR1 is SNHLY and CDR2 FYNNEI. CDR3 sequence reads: CASSEVPQSHGELFF. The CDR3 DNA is TGTGCCAGCAGTGAAGTCCCCCAATCTCACGGGGAGCTGTTTTTT.

CDR3 in DNA: TGCGCCAGCAGCCACGATCAGGGAAGCAATCAGCCCCAGCATTTT. Translation gives CASSHDQGSNQPQHF. The J gene is TRBJ1-5, the V gene TRBV4-3; perhaps TRBD1 as D (5 bases). The length of the CDR3 is 15 residues. V lost 3 bases, J lost 1 base, and 10 bases lay in between. The germline gives CDR1 LGHNA, CDR2 YSLEER.